This T cell receptor (beta chain) originates from a study of blood T cell repertoires in COVID-19. Background on the study: COVID-19 samples from acute and convalescent phases originated in the United States, Italy and Spain. Sample material is recorded as cDNA or gDNA derived from T cells, B-cell-depleted T cells, or PBMCs.

The CDR3 length is 17 residues. Unmatched junction bases numbered 8, after V lost 0 bases and J lost 4 bases. Germline assignment: CDR1 SGHNT and CDR2 YYREEE (reference sequence). Original data processing: The assay estimated nucleated cells by amplifying reference gene primers. Assay used: immunoSEQ multiplex PCR; TCRdb lists only in-frame clones, some missing. V and J calls plus clone size are reproduced from that table; the DNA served to infer D and trimming. The sample shows 160,000 or so clones, over 75% of them seen only once. The V and J genes are TRBV5-4 and TRBJ1-3; 9 bases map to TRBD1. The sequencing input was peripheral blood. The clonotype originates from a human donor in a cohort sampled during active COVID-19. DNA for the CDR3: TGTGCCAGCAGCTTGGCCGGACAGGGGACGGCCGGAAACACCATATATTTT. Protein product: CASSLAGQGTAGNTIYF. Supplemented by reference TRBV5-4 and TRBJ1-3, the full variable domain reads ETGVTQSPTHLIKTRGQQVTLRCSSQSGHNTVSWYQQALGQGPQFIFQYYREEENGRGNFPPRFSGLQFPNYSSELNVNALELDDSALYLCASSLAGQGTAGNTIYFGEGSWLTVV.